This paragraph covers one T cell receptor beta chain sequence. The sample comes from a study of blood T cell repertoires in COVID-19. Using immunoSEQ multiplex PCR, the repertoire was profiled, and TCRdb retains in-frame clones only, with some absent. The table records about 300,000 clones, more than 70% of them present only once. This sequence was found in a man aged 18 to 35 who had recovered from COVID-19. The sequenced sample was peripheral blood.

This CDR3 is CASSVSGAGGYDEQYF. The DNA for the CDR3 is TGTGCCAGCAGCGTATCGGGTGCAGGGGGCTACGACGAGCAGTACTTC. The V gene is TRBV9, the J gene TRBJ2-7; 8 positions agree with TRBD1. CDR3 length equals 16 residues. Germline V CDR1 and CDR2: SGDLS, YYNGEE. After removal of 1 base from V and 5 bases from J, the junction contained 11 bases not matched to a gene.